The clone carrying this T cell receptor (beta chain) was picked up a small number of times. The assay was immunoSEQ multiplex PCR, and TCRdb's table has in-frame clones only and misses some. The data hold 60,000 to 70,000 clones, with 80% to 90% observed a single time. This sample was included in a study of blood T cell repertoires in COVID-19. Germline-derived CDR1 and CDR2 are MNHEY and SVGEGT. V was trimmed by 0 bases and J by 5 bases, leaving 12 bases between them. The CDR3 is made up of 15 amino acids. The sample was peripheral blood. The TCR sequence derives from a woman in her sixties with acute or convalescent COVID-19. The chain carries TRBV6-2 or TRBV6-3 and TRBJ2-3, with unresolved D. The CDR3 loop is CASSYSAARGDTQYF. The CDR3 nucleotides are TGTGCCAGCAGTTACTCGGCGGCGCGTGGAGATACGCAGTATTTT.